This TCR beta chain was sequenced for a study of T cell responses to AZD1222 COVID-19 vaccine. Study results and caveats: The sample set comprised mostly white British donors with more females, and clonal diversity was possibly underestimated.

In germline, CDR1 is SNHLY, CDR2 FYNNEI. Trimming removed 6 bases from V and 3 bases from J; junction bases left unmatched: 4. CDR3 length: 14 residues. Libraries were prepared by immunoSEQ multiplex PCR; TCRdb keeps only in-frame clonotypes and omits some of them. Here the sample spans about 140,000 clones, 93% being singletons. As to this clone: Its antigen is as yet unknown.

The clonotype originates from an adult who had recovered from COVID-19. The rearrangement joins TRBV2 to TRBJ2-2; 7 bases line up with TRBD2. This material consisted of peripheral blood, taken after recovery from COVID-19. The CDR3 region is CASSKRDYTGELFF. The CDR3 region has the DNA TGTGCCAGCAGCAAGCGGGATTACACCGGGGAGCTGTTTTTT.